These 14 T cell receptor beta chains came from one sample sequenced in a study of CD8+CD57+ T cells in acquired aplastic anemia. The template used for profiling TCR beta VDJ and CDR3 was genomic DNA. TCRdb called the reads again in MiXCR, with one record for every CDR3 protein. The sample lists around 64,000 distinct CDR3 sequences; around 55% were seen once. Sequenced material: sorted CD4+, CD8+, or CD8+CD57+ T cells (not recorded which) from PBMCs. The receptors derive from a human donor in good health, serving as a control.

This chain uses TRBV10-3 with TRBJ1-4; 7 nucleotides align to TRBD1. The V gene's germline CDR1 is ENHRY and CDR2 SYGVKD. The ends lost 2 bases at V and 8 bases at J; junction bases unmatched: 17. CDR3 length equals 18 residues. DNA for the CDR3: TGTGCCATCAGTGAGCCGGGACAGACCGGACGGGAACGCGAAAAACTGTTTTTT. This codes for CAISEPGQTGREREKLFF.

This clonotype was counted ten times or more. The V call is TRBV2, the J call TRBJ1-2; no clear D. This CDR3 contains 15 residues. The germline gives CDR1 SNHLY, CDR2 FYNNEI. Trimming removed 3 bases from V and 4 bases from J, with 15 bases in between. The chain's CDR3 is CASSDLGMVAYGYTF. The CDR3 nucleotides are TGTGCCAGCAGTGACCTGGGGATGGTTGCCTATGGCTACACCTTC.

This clonotype was seen more than once but under ten times. J is TRBJ1-5 and V is TRBV7-1; 10 bases are a match to TRBD1. TRBV7-1 falls under the ORF class, with uncertain function. V dropped 3 bases and J dropped 2; count of bases not matched to a gene: 16. The CDR3 contains 20 residues. The CDR3 protein is CASSSPRDRGFGFGNQPQHF. The CDR3 DNA follows: TGTGCCAGCAGCTCCCCCCGGGACAGGGGTTTTGGTTTTGGCAATCAGCCCCAGCATTTT.

The chain links TRBV10-1 to TRBJ2-1; 12 nucleotides match TRBD1. Unmatched junction bases numbered 9, after V lost 7 bases and J lost 8 bases. This CDR3 comprises 15 residues. Germline V lookup: CDR1 WNHNN, CDR2 SYGVQD (reference sequence). The CDR3 nucleotides are TGCGCCAGCAATTCTCCGGGACAGGGGGCGGATGAGCAGTTCTTC. Its translation is CASNSPGQGADEQFF.

This clonotype was picked up many times. The gene calls are TRBV7-3 and TRBJ1-3; 11 positions match TRBD1. Germline-derived CDR1 and CDR2 are SGHTA and FQGTGA. This CDR3 is 13 amino acids long. Unmatched junction bases numbered 2, after V lost 5 bases and J lost 8 bases. CDR3: CASSRTGGDTIYF. The CDR3 DNA follows: TGTGCCAGCAGCCGGACAGGGGGCGACACCATATATTTT.

This clonotype ranks as medium-sized. This sequence joins TRBV10-3 and TRBJ2-2; 9 positions agree with TRBD2. Germline CDR1 and CDR2: ENHRY and SYGVKD. Unmatched junction bases numbered 1, after V lost 6 bases and J lost 5 bases. The CDR3 totals 13 residues. The DNA for the CDR3 is TGTGCCATCAGGCGGGAGGGGACCGGGGAGCTGTTTTTT. Translating gives CAIRREGTGELFF.

This clonotype occurred many times. This chain connects TRBV6-2 or TRBV6-3 to TRBJ2-1; TRBD2 agrees at 9 bases. This CDR3 has 17 amino acids. Germline trimming cut 1 base from V and 7 bases from J; bases unmatched to any gene: 11. CDR1 MNHEY and CDR2 SVGEGT come from the germline V gene. This CDR3 reads CASSYFPPAGGWNEQFF. Written as DNA, the CDR3 is TGTGCCAGCAGTTACTTCCCTCCAGCGGGAGGATGGAATGAGCAGTTCTTC.

The chain carries TRBV15 and TRBJ1-1; D call uncertain. V lost 0 bases and J 0 bases, leaving 8 bases between the germline ends. The CDR3 is 15 residues long. CDR1 LNHNV and CDR2 YYDKDF come from the germline V gene (reference sequence). The CDR3 DNA follows: TGTGCCACCAGCAGAGATAAGGGAATGAACACTGAAGCTTTCTTT. Its translation is CATSRDKGMNTEAFF.

The chain couples TRBV15 to TRBJ1-1, with D possibly TRBD1 on 6 matching bases. The germline V gene has CDR1 LNHNV and CDR2 YYDKDF (reference sequence). V gave up 0 bases and J gave up 2 bases, with 7 bases separating them. There are 14 residues in the CDR3. The CDR3 bases are TGTGCCACCAGCAGAGACAGGGGTAACACTGAAGCTTTCTTT. Its protein product is CATSRDRGNTEAFF.

This clonotype is classed as medium-sized. V and J are TRBV10-3 and TRBJ2-3; D uncertain. The CDR3 consists of 14 residues. Germline loops: CDR1 ENHRY, CDR2 SYGVKD. The V end lost 0 bases, the J end lost 3 bases, and 7 bases lay between the germline ends. The CDR3 DNA sequence: TGTGCCATCAGTGAGTCGGCGGTAACAGATACGCAGTATTTT. Its translation is CAISESAVTDTQYF.

The chain carries TRBV6-1 and TRBJ2-1; TRBD1 agrees at 7 bases. Germline loops: CDR1 MNHNS, CDR2 SASEGT. The CDR3 is 15 amino acids. After removal of 8 bases from V and 1 base from J, the junction contained 8 bases not matched to a gene. The CDR3 DNA reads TGTGCCAGCCCTACAGGGGCGAGGTCCTACAATGAGCAGTTCTTC. Protein product: CASPTGARSYNEQFF.

The chain combines TRBV5-1 with TRBJ1-1; 7 bases fit TRBD1. The CDR3 contains 15 residues. The trim removed 0 bases at V and 2 bases at J, leaving 4 bases unmatched. Germline assignment: CDR1 SGHRS and CDR2 YFSETQ. CDR3 region: CASSLDRGDNTEAFF. In DNA, the CDR3 is TGCGCCAGCAGCTTGGACAGGGGCGATAACACTGAAGCTTTCTTT.

This clonotype was counted ten times or more. The chain joins TRBV20-1 to TRBJ1-4; D unclear. The CDR3 has 14 amino acids. Germline V gives CDR1 DFQATT, CDR2 SNEGSKA (reference sequence). V lost 7 bases to trimming and J lost 10 bases, with 22 bases between them. The CDR3 region is CSVADGKLEGKLFF. The CDR3 nucleotides are TGCAGTGTCGCGGACGGGAAACTAGAAGGAAAACTGTTTTTT.

This clonotype is medium-sized. The chain joins TRBV10-2 to TRBJ1-4; the D gene is possibly TRBD1 (5 bases). V was cut by 2 bases and J by 8 bases, with 24 bases left in between. Germline V gene lookup returns CDR1 WSHSY and CDR2 SAAADI. The CDR3 runs 18 residues. Here the CDR3 DNA reads TGCGCCAGCAGTGAGGGAAAGGGTGGGGGAAGGGAACGCGAAAAACTGTTTTTT. This codes for CASSEGKGGGREREKLFF.